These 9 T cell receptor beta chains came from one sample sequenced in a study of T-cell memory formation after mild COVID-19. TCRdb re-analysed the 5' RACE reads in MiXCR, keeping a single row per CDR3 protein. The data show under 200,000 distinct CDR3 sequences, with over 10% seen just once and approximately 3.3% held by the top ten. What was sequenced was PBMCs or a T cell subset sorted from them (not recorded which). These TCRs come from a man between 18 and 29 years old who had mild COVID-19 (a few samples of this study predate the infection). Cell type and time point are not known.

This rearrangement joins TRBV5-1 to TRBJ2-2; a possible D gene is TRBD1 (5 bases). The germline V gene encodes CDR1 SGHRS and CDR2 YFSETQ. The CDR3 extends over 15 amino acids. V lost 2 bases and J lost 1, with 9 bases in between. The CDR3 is CASSFIQGNTGELFF. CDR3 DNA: TGCGCCAGCAGCTTCATTCAGGGGAACACCGGGGAGCTGTTTTTT. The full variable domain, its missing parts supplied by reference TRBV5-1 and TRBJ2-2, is KAGVTQTPRYLIKTRGQQVTLSCSPISGHRSVSWYQQTPGQGLQFLFEYFSETQRNKGNFPGRFSGRQFSNSRSEMNVSTLELGDSALYLCASSFIQGNTGELFFGEGSRLTVL.

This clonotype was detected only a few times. CDR3 sequence reads: CASSLTRDHEQYV. CDR3 DNA: TGCGCCAGCAGCCTAACCAGGGACCACGAGCAGTACGTC. The J gene is TRBJ2-7, the V gene TRBV5-1; the D call may be TRBD1 or TRBD2 (5 bases each). In germline, CDR1 is SGHRS, CDR2 YFSETQ. Trimming removed 4 bases at V and 5 bases at J, with 13 bases between. There are 13 residues in the CDR3.

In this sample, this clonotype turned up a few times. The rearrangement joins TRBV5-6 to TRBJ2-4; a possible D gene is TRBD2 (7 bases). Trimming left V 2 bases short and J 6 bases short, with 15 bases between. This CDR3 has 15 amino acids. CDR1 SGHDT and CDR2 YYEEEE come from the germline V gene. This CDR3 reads CASSLRGGLGNIQYF. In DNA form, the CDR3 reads TGTGCCAGCAGCTTACGCGGGGGCCTGGGAAACATTCAGTACTTC.

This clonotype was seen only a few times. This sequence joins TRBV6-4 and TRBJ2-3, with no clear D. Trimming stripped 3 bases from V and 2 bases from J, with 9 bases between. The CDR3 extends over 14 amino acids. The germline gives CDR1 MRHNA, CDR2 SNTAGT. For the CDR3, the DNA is TGTGCCAGCAGTGAATCCCTCGCCACAGATACGCAGTATTTT. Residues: CASSESLATDTQYF.

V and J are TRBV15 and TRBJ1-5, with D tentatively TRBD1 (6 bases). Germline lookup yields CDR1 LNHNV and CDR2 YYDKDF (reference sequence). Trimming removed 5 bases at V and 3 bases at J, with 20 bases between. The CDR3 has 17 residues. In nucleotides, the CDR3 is TGTGCCACCAGCCGAGGGGGGACGGGGACTGCCAATCAGCCCCAGCATTTT. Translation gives CATSRGGTGTANQPQHF.

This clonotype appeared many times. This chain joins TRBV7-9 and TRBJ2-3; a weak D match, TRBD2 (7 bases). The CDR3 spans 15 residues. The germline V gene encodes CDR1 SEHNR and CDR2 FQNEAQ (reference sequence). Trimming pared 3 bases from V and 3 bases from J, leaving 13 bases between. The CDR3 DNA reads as TGTGCCAGCAGCTTGGCCAGGGGAGGGACAGATACGCAGTATTTT. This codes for CASSLARGGTDTQYF.

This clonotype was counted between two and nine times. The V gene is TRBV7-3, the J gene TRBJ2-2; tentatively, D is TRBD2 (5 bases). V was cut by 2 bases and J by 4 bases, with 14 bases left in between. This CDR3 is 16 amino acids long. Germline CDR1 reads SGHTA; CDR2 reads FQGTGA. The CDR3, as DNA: TGTGCCAGCAGCTTAGCCCCGTCGGGGAGCACCGGGGAGCTGTTTTTT. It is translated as CASSLAPSGSTGELFF.

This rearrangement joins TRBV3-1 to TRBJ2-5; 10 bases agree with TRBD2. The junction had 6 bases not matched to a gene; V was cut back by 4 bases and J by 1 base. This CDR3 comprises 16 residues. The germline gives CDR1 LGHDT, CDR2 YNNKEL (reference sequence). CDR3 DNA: TGTGCCAGCAGCCCCCACAGCGGGGGGGCCCAAGAGACCCAGTACTTC. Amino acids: CASSPHSGGAQETQYF.

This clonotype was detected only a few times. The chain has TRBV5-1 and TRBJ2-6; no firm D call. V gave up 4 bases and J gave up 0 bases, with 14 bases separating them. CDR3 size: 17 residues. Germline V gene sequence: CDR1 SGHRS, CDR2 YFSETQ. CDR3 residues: CASSRALGSSGANVLTF. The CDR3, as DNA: TGCGCCAGCAGCCGAGCGCTGGGCTCCTCTGGGGCCAACGTCCTGACTTTC.